The rows below give T cell receptor beta chains drawn from one sample of a study of circulating and synovial CD4+ cells in juvenile arthritis. The data were produced by immunoSEQ multiplex PCR, yet TCRdb's version contains in-frame clones alone and is incomplete. The sample includes around 16,000 clones, approximately 90% of them seen just once. The sequenced material came from CD4+ T cells from blood. The receptors shown here come from a human donor with juvenile idiopathic arthritis. CDR3s include the opening cysteine and the closing phenylalanine or tryptophan. The order of the fields is V gene, D gene, clone size, J gene, CDR3 DNA, CDR3 protein. The D gene is left open where the match is weak. Clone sizes are given selectively: once, few, many, or a class where the clone is expanded.

v_gene: TRBV12-5
d_gene: -
abundance: -
j_gene: TRBJ1-1
CDR3nt: TGTGCTAGTGGCACTCAGCGTGGGGCTTTCTTT
CDR3aa: CASGTQRGAFF

v_gene: TRBV19
d_gene: -
abundance: -
j_gene: TRBJ2-1
CDR3nt: TGTGCCAGTAGTATTGGCCCTAGCTCCTACAATGAGCAGTTCTTC
CDR3aa: CASSIGPSSYNEQFF

v_gene: TRBV5-4
d_gene: TRBD2
abundance: -
j_gene: TRBJ2-7
CDR3nt: TGTGCCAGCAGCTCGGCGGGAGGCCTCGGCGAGCAGTACTTC
CDR3aa: CASSSAGGLGEQYF

v_gene: TRBV10-1
d_gene: -
abundance: -
j_gene: TRBJ1-5
CDR3nt: TGCGCCAGCTCCGGGGGCGGGGGTCAGCCCCAGCATTTT
CDR3aa: CASSGGGGQPQHF

v_gene: TRBV14
d_gene: -
abundance: -
j_gene: TRBJ2-7
CDR3nt: TGTGCCAGCAGCCAAGAGGTGGGGGACTACGAGCAGTACTTC
CDR3aa: CASSQEVGDYEQYF

v_gene: TRBV30
d_gene: TRBD2
abundance: -
j_gene: TRBJ2-1
CDR3nt: TGTGCCTTAACCGGGACTAGCGTTTTCCGTACCTACAATGAGCAGTTCTTC
CDR3aa: CALTGTSVFRTYNEQFF

v_gene: TRBV7-9
d_gene: TRBD1
abundance: -
j_gene: TRBJ1-5
CDR3nt: TGTGCCAGCAGCGGGACAGGGGGCAATCAGCCCCAGCATTTT
CDR3aa: CASSGTGGNQPQHF

v_gene: TRBV5-1
d_gene: TRBD1
abundance: -
j_gene: TRBJ1-1
CDR3nt: TGCGCCAGCAGCGTGGACACAGGGGGAAGCACTGAAGCTTTCTTT
CDR3aa: CASSVDTGGSTEAFF

v_gene: TRBV5-3
d_gene: TRBD1
abundance: -
j_gene: TRBJ1-4
CDR3nt: TGTGCCAGAAGCTTTCTGGACAGGGGGGGGGCAACTAATGAAAAACTGTTTTTT
CDR3aa: CARSFLDRGGATNEKLFF

v_gene: TRBV15
d_gene: -
abundance: -
j_gene: TRBJ2-5
CDR3nt: TGTGCCACCAGCAGAGACCCGGGGCGGGACGTAGAAGAGACCCAGTACTTC
CDR3aa: CATSRDPGRDVEETQYF

v_gene: TRBV5-1
d_gene: -
abundance: -
j_gene: TRBJ2-3
CDR3nt: TGCGCCAGCAGCTTACCACAGGGCCCTACAGATACGCAGTATTTT
CDR3aa: CASSLPQGPTDTQYF

v_gene: TRBV27
d_gene: TRBD1
abundance: -
j_gene: TRBJ1-2
CDR3nt: TGTGCCAGCAGGGGGACAGGGGGCTTCGTCTATGGCTACACCTTC
CDR3aa: CASRGTGGFVYGYTF

v_gene: TRBV15
d_gene: TRBD1
abundance: -
j_gene: TRBJ2-3
CDR3nt: TGTGCCACCAGCAGAGACAGACAGGGGTCGCAGTATTTT
CDR3aa: CATSRDRQGSQYF

v_gene: TRBV5-4
d_gene: TRBD2
abundance: -
j_gene: TRBJ2-1
CDR3nt: TGTGCCAGCAGCCTCAAGGGACTAGCGGGGTCAGCCGAGCAGTTCTTC
CDR3aa: CASSLKGLAGSAEQFF

v_gene: TRBV4-2
d_gene: TRBD1
abundance: once
j_gene: TRBJ2-2
CDR3nt: TGTGCCAGCAGCCCCCGACAGGGTTCCGGGGAGCTGTTTTTT
CDR3aa: CASSPRQGSGELFF

v_gene: TRBV30
d_gene: TRBD1
abundance: -
j_gene: TRBJ1-6
CDR3nt: TGTGCCTGGACTGCGAGGGGGCCAAGGGGAAATTCACCCCTCCACTTT
CDR3aa: CAWTARGPRGNSPLHF

v_gene: TRBV11-2
d_gene: -
abundance: -
j_gene: TRBJ2-1
CDR3nt: TGTGCCAGCAGCCTGGAGGGTCAGCCCCACAATGAGCAGTTCTTC
CDR3aa: CASSLEGQPHNEQFF

v_gene: TRBV2
d_gene: -
abundance: -
j_gene: TRBJ2-3
CDR3nt: TGTGCCAGCGCCTACAGGAGAGATACGCAGTATTTT
CDR3aa: CASAYRRDTQYF

v_gene: TRBV5-6
d_gene: TRBD2
abundance: -
j_gene: TRBJ2-3
CDR3nt: TGTGCCAGCAGCTTGAGGCTCCTAGCGGGGGGATCGACAGATACGCAGTATTTT
CDR3aa: CASSLRLLAGGSTDTQYF

v_gene: TRBV7-8
d_gene: -
abundance: -
j_gene: TRBJ1-5
CDR3nt: TGTGCCAGCAGCTTAGCTATCCAGCCCCAGCATTTT
CDR3aa: CASSLAIQPQHF

v_gene: TRBV5-5
d_gene: TRBD2
abundance: -
j_gene: TRBJ2-5
CDR3nt: TGTGCCAGCAGCCAAGACGGGACTAGCGGGGCCCGGACCCAGTACTTC
CDR3aa: CASSQDGTSGARTQYF

v_gene: TRBV14
d_gene: TRBD2
abundance: -
j_gene: TRBJ2-5
CDR3nt: TGTGCCAGCAGCCAAAGGGGTAGCGGGGCCGAGACCCAGTACTTC
CDR3aa: CASSQRGSGAETQYF

v_gene: TRBV6-1
d_gene: -
abundance: -
j_gene: TRBJ1-1
CDR3nt: TGTGCCAGCATACGTGTTGGAGTGAACACTGAAGCTTTCTTT
CDR3aa: CASIRVGVNTEAFF